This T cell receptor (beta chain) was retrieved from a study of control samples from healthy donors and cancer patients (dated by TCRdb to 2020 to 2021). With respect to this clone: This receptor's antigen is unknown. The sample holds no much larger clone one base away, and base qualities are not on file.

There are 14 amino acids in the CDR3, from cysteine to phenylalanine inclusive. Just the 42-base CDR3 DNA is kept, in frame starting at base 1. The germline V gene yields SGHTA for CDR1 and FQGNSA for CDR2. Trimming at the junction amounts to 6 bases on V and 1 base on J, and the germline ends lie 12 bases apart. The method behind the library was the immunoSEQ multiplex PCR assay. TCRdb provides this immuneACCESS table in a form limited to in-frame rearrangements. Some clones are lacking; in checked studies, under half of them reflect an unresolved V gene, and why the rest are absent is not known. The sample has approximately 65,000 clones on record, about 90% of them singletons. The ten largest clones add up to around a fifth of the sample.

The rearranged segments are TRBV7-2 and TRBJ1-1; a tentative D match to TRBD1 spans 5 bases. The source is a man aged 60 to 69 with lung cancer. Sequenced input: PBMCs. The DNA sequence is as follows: TGTGCCAGCAGTTATATGGGGGGGAACACTGAAGCTTTCTTT. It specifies CASSYMGGNTEAFF.